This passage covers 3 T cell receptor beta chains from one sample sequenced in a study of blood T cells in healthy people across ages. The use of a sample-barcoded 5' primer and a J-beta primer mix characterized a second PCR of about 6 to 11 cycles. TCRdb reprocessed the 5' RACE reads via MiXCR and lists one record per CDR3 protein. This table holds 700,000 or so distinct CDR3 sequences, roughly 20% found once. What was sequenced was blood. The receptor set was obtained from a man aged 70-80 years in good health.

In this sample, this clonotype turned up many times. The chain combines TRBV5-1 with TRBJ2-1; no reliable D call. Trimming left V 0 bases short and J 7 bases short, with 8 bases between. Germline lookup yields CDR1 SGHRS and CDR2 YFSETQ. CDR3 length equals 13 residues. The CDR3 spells CASSLALGNEQFF. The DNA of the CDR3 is TGCGCCAGCAGCTTGGCCCTGGGAAATGAGCAGTTCTTC.

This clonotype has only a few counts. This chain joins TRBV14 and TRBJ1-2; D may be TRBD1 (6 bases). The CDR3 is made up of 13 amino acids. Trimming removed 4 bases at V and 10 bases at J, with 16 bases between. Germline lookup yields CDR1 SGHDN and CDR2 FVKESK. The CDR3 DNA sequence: TGTGCCAGCAGCCGAGGACAGTCAAAGGACTACACCTTC. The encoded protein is CASSRGQSKDYTF.

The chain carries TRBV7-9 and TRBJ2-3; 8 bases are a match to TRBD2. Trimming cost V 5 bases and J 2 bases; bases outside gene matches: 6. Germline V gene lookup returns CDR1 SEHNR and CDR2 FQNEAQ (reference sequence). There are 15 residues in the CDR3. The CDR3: CASSDLSGNTDTQYF. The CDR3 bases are TGTGCCAGCAGCGACCTTAGCGGGAACACAGATACGCAGTATTTT.